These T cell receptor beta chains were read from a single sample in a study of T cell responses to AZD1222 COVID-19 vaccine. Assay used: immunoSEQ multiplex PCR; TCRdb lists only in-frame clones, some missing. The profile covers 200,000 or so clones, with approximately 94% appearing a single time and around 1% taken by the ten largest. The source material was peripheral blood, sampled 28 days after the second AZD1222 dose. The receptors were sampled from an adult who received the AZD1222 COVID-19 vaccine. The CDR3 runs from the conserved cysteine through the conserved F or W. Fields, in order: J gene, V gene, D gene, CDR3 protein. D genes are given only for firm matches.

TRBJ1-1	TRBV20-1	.	CSASGAGVVDTEAFF
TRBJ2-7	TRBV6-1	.	CASSGKPRDSFYEQYF
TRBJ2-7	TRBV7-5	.	CVRSLDGRRGRYEQYF
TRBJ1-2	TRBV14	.	CASSQVGGPKGGYTF
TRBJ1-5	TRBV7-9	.	CASSPASNQPQHF
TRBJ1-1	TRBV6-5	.	CASSYSRREGAFF
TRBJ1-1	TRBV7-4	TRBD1	CASSLDRVEAAFF
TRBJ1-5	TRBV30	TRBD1	CAWRSNKTGGNQPQHF
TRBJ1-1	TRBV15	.	CATSGKAGTEAFF
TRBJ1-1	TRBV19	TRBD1	CASSIGTGRFQGEAFF
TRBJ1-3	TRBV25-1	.	CASGFTQGSIYF
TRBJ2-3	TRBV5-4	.	CASSTDTDTQYF
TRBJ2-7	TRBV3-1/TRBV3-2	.	CASSQVLPSQGYEQYF
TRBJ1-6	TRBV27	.	CASRQESYNSPLHF
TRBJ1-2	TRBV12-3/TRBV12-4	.	CASSYQGRGGYTF
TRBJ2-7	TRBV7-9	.	CASSGPTYEQYF
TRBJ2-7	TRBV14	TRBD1	CASSPDLGTGAYEQYF
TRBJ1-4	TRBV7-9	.	CASGSGGLGNEKLFF
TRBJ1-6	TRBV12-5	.	CASGSSTSSYNSPLHF
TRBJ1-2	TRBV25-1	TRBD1	CASGGQGGYGYTF